This T cell receptor (beta chain) was identified during a study of blood T cell repertoires in COVID-19. Turning to the study itself: Sites across the United States, Italy and Spain contributed samples from acute and convalescent COVID-19. Sample material is recorded as cDNA or gDNA derived from T cells, B-cell-depleted T cells, or PBMCs.

Original processing notes: Estimation of nucleated cell counts was performed using reference gene primer amplification. Only in-frame clones appear in the TCRdb table, and some are missing; sequencing was by immunoSEQ multiplex PCR. V and J calls and clone size come straight from that table; D and trimming were deduced from the DNA. This sample has approximately 88,000 clones, with roughly 80% found just once. With 4 bases removed from V and 4 bases from J, the gap between germline ends came to 11 bases. Germline V gene data show CDR1 as LGHNA and CDR2 as YNFKEQ. The CDR3 has 14 residues. The sequenced sample consisted of peripheral blood. The chain is built from TRBV4-2 and TRBJ2-1; the D is unclear. The receptor was isolated from a human donor in a cohort sampled during active COVID-19. The CDR3 protein is CASSLVGQYNEQFF. The CDR3 DNA reads as TGTGCCAGCAGCCTCGTGGGCCAATACAATGAGCAGTTCTTC.